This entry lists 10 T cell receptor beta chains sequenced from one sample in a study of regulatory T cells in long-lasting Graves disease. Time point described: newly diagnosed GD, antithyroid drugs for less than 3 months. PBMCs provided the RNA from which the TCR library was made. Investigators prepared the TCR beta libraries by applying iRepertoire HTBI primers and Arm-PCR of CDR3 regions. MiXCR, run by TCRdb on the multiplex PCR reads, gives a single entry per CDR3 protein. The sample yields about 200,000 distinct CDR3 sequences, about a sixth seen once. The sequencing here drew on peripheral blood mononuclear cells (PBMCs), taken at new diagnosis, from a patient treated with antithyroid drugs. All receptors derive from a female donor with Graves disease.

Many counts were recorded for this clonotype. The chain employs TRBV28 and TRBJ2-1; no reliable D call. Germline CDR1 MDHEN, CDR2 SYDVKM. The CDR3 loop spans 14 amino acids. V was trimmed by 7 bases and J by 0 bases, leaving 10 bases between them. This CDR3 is CASKDPSSYNEQFF. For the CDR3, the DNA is TGTGCCAGCAAGGATCCTAGCTCCTACAATGAGCAGTTCTTC.

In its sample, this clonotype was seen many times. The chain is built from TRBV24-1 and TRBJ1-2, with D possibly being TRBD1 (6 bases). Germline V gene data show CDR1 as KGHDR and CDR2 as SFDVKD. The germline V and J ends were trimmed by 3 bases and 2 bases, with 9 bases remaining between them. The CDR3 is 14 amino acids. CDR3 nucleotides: TGTGCCACCAGTGATCCCACAGGGAACTATGGCTACACCTTC. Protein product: CATSDPTGNYGYTF.

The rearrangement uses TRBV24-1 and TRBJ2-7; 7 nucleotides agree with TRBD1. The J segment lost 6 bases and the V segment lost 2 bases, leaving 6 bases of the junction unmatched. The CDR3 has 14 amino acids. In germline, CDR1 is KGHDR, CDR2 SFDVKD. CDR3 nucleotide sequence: TGTGCCACCAGTGATTCTTCCGGGACAGTCGAGCAGTACTTC. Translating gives CATSDSSGTVEQYF.

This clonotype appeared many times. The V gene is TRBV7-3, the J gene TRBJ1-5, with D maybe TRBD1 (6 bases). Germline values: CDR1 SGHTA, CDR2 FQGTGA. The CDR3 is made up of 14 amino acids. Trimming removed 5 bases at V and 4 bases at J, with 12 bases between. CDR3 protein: CASSDRDINQPQHF. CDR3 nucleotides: TGTGCCAGCAGCGACCGGGACATTAATCAGCCCCAGCATTTT.

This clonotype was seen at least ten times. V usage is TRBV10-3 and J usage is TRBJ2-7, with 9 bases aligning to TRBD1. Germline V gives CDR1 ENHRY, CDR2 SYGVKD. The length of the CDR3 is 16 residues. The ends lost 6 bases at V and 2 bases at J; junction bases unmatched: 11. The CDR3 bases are TGTGCCATCAGATCATCTCGGGACAGGGAAGCCTACGAGCAGTACTTC. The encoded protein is CAIRSSRDREAYEQYF.

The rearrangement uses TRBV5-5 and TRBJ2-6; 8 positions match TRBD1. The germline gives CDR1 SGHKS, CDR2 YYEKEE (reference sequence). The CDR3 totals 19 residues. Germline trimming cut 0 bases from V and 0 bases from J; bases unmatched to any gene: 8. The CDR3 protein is CASSLERTGYFSGANVLTF. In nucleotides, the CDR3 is TGTGCCAGCAGCTTGGAAAGGACAGGGTATTTCTCTGGGGCCAACGTCCTGACTTTC.

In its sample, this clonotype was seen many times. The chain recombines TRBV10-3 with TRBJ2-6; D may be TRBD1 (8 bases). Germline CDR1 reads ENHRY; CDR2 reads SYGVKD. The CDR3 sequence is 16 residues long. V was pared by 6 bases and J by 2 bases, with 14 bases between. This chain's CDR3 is CAIRDREGTGANVLTF. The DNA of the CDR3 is TGTGCCATCAGGGACAGGGAGGGGACTGGGGCCAACGTCCTGACTTTC.

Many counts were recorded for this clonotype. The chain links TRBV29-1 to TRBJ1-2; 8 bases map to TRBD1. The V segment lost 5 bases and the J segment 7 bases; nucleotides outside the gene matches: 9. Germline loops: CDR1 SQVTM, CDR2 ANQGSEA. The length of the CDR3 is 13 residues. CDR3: CSVTQDREGGYTF. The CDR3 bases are TGCAGCGTTACCCAGGACAGGGAGGGTGGCTACACCTTC.

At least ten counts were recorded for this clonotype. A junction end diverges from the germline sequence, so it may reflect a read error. The CDR3 sequence: CASSLSGANYSYTF. CDR3 coding DNA: TGTGCCAGCAGTTTATCGGGAGCTAACTATAGCTACACCTTC. The chain recombines TRBV12-3 or TRBV12-4 with TRBJ1-2, with D hard to call. This CDR3 has 14 residues.

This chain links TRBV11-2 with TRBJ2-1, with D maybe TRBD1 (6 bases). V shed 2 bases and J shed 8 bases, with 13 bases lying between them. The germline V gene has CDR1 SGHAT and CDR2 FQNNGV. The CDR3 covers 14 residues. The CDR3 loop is CASSLNRVSDEQFF. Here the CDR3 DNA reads TGTGCCAGCAGCTTAAACAGGGTATCGGATGAGCAGTTCTTC. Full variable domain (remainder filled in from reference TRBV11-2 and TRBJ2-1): EAGVAQSPRYKIIEKRQSVAFWCNPISGHATLYWYQQILGQGPKLLIQFQNNGVVDDSQLPKDRFSAERLKGVDSTLKIQPAKLEDSAVYLCASSLNRVSDEQFFGPGTRLTVL.